The clone carrying this TCR beta chain has ten or more counts. The antigen remains unidentified. At least 3 on the Clinical Activity Score was recorded for ophthalmopathy patients, who also had NOSPECS grade at least 4 and duration under 3 months. PBMCs were obtained from 10 ml fresh peripheral blood. Losses at the gene ends were 2 bases for V and 7 bases for J; bases not matched to a gene: 4. CDR3 length: 13 amino acids. The germline gives CDR1 SNHLY, CDR2 FYNNEI. The sample belongs to a study of T cells in Graves' hyperthyroidism and ophthalmopathy. About the study: Peripheral blood was acquired at first diagnosis, ahead of any therapy whatsoever.

TCR beta CDR3 region amplification was performed from RNA transcripts. During a first-round RT-PCR of the TCR CDR3, the HTBI primer set was used. Each CDR3 protein gets one entry after TCRdb re-called the multiplex PCR reads with MiXCR. Among hundreds of thousands of distinct CDR3 sequences listed, under 15% were seen once. General observations from the study: Separating ophthalmopathy from stable hyperthyroidism was achieved by a 13 V-J model.

The sequencing input was blood. The sequence was collected from a middle-aged woman with Graves' ophthalmopathy. J is TRBJ2-7 and V is TRBV2; the match to TRBD1 covers 8 bases. The chain's CDR3 is CASSERTGNEQYF. The CDR3 DNA is TGTGCCAGCAGTGAACGGACAGGGAATGAGCAGTACTTC.